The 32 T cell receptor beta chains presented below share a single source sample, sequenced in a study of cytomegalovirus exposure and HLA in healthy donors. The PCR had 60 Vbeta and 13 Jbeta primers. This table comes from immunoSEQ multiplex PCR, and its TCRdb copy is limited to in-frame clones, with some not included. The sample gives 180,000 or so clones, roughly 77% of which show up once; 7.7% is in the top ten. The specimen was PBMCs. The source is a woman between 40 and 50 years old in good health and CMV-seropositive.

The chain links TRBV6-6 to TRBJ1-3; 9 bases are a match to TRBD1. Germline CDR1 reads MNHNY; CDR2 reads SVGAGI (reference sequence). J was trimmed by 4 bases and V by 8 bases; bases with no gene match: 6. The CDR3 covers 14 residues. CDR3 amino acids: CASFTGTGGNTIYF. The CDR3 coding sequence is TGTGCCAGCTTCACCGGGACAGGGGGAAACACCATATATTTT.

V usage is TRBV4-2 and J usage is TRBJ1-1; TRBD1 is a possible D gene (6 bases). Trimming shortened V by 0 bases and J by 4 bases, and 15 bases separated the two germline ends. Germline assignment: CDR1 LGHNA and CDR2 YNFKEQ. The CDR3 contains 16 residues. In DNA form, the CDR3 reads TGTGCCAGCAGCCAAGAGGAACAGGGATGGGGCACTGAAGCTTTCTTT. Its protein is CASSQEEQGWGTEAFF.

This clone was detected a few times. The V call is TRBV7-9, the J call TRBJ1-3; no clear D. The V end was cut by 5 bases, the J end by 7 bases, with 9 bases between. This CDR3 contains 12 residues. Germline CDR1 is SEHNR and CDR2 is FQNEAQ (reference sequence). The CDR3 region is CASSAGRNTIYF. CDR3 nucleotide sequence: TGTGCCAGCAGCGCAGGTCGCAACACCATATATTTT.

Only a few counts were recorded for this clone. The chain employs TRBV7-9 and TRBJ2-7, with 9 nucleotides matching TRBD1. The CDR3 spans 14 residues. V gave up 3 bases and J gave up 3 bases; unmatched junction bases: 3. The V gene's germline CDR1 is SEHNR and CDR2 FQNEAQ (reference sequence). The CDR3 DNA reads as TGTGCCAGCAGCTTCCGGGACAGGGACTACGAGCAGTACTTC. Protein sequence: CASSFRDRDYEQYF.

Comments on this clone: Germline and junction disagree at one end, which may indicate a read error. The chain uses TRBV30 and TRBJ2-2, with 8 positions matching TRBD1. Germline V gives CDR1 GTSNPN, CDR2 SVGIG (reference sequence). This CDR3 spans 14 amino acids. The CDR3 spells CAWRRTGNPGELFF. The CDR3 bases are TGTGCCTGGAGGCGGACAGGGAACCCCGGGGAGCTGTTTTTT.

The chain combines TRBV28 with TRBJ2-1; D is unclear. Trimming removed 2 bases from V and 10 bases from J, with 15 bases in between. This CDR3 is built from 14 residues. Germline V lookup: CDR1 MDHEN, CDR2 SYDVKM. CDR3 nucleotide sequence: TGTGCCAGCAGTTTAATCTCGAAGCGTCCGGAGCAGTTCTTC. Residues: CASSLISKRPEQFF.

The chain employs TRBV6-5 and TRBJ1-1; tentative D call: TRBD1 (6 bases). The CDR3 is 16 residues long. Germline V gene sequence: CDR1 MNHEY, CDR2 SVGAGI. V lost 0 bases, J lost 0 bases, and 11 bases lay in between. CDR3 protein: CASSYSRGGLNTEAFF. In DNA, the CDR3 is TGTGCCAGCAGTTACTCCAGGGGCGGACTGAACACTGAAGCTTTCTTT.

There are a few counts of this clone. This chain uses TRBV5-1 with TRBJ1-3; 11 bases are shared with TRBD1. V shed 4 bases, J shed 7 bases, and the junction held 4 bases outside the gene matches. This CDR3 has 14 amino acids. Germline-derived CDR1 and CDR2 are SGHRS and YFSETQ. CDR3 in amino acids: CASSPGQGANTIYF. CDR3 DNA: TGCGCCAGCAGCCCCGGACAGGGGGCTAACACCATATATTTT.

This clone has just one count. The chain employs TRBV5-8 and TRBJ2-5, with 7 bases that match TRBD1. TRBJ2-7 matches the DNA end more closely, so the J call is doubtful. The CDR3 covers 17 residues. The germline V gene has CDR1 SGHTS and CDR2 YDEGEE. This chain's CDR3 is CASSAELGTAGSYEQYF. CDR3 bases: TGTGCCAGCAGCGCAGAGCTAGGGACAGCAGGCTCCTACGAGCAGTACTTC.

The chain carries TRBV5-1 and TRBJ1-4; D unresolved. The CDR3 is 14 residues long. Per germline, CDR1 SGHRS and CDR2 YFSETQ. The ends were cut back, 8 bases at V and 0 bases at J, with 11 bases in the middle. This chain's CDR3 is CASGRDATNEKLFF. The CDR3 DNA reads TGCGCCAGTGGACGGGATGCAACTAATGAAAAACTGTTTTTT. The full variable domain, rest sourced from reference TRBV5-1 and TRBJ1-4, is KAGVTQTPRYLIKTRGQQVTLSCSPISGHRSVSWYQQTPGQGLQFLFEYFSETQRNKGNFPGRFSGRQFSNSRSEMNVSTLELGDSALYLCASGRDATNEKLFFGSGTQLSVL.

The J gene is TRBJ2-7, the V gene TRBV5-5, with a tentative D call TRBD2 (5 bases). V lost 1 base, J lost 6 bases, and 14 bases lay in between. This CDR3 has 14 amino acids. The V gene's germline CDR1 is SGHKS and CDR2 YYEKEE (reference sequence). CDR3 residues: CASSLYLAGSEQYF. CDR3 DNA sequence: TGTGCCAGCAGCTTGTATCTAGCAGGAAGCGAGCAGTACTTC.

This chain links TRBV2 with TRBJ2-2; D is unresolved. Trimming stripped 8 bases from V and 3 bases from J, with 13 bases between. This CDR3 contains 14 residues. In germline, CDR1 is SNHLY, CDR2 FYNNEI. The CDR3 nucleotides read TGTGCCAGCCTACCCCTCGCCTACACCGGGGAGCTGTTTTTT. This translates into CASLPLAYTGELFF.

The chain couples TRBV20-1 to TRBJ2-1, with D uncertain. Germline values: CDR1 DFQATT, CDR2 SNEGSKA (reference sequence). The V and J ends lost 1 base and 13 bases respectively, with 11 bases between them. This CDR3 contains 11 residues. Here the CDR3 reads CSARAQEIQFF. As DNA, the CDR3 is TGCAGTGCTAGAGCACAAGAAATCCAGTTCTTC.

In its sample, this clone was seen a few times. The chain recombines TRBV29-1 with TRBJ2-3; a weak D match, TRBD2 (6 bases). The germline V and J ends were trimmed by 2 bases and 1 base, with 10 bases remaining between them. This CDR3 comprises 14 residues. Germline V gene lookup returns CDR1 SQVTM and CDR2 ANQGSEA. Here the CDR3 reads CSVETGSGTDTQYF. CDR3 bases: TGCAGCGTTGAAACCGGGAGCGGCACAGATACGCAGTATTTT.

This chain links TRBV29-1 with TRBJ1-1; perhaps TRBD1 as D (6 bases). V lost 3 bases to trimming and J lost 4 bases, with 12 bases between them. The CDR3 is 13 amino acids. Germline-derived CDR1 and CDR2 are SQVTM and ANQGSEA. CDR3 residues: CSVDRTAPTEAFF. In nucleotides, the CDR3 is TGCAGCGTTGACCGGACAGCCCCCACTGAAGCTTTCTTT. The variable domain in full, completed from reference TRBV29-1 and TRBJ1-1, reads SAVISQKPSRDICQRGTSLTIQCQVDSQVTMMFWYRQQPGQSLTLIATANQGSEATYESGFVIDKFPISRPNLTFSTLTVSNMSPEDSSIYLCSVDRTAPTEAFFGQGTRLTVV.

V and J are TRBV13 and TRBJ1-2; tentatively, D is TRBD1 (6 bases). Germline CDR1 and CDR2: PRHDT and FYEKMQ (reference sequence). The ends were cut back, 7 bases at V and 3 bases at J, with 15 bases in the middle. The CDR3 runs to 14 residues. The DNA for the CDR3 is TGTGCCAGCACGCCGGACAGAATGGACTATGGCTACACCTTC. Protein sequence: CASTPDRMDYGYTF.

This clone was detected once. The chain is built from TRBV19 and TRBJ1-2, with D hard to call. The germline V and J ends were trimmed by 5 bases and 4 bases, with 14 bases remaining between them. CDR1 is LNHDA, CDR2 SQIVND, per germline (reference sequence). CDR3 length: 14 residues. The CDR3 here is CASSPLAGTYGYTF. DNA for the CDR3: TGTGCCAGTAGTCCACTGGCAGGAACCTATGGCTACACCTTC. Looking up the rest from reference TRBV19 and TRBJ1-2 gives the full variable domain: DGGITQSPKYLFRKEGQNVTLSCEQNLNHDAMYWYRQDPGQGLRLIYYSQIVNDFQKGDIAEGYSVSREKKESFPLTVTSAQKNPTAFYLCASSPLAGTYGYTFGSGTRLTVV.

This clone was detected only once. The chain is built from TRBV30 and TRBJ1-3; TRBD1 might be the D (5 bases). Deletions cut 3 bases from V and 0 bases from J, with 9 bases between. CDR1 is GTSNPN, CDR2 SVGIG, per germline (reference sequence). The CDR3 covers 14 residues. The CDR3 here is CAWSRQISGNTIYF. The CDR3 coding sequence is TGTGCCTGGAGCCGACAGATCTCTGGAAACACCATATATTTT.

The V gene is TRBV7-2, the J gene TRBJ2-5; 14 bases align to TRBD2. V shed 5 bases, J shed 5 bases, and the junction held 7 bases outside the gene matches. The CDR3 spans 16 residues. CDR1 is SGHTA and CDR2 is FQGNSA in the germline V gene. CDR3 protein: CASSPGTSGSWETQYF. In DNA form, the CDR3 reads TGTGCCAGCAGCCCCGGGACTAGCGGGAGTTGGGAGACCCAGTACTTC. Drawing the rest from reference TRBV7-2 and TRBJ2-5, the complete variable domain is GAGVSQSPSNKVTEKGKDVELRCDPISGHTALYWYRQSLGQGLEFLIYFQGNSAPDKSGLPSDRFSAERTGGSVSTLTIQRTQQEDSAVYLCASSPGTSGSWETQYFGPGTRLLVL.

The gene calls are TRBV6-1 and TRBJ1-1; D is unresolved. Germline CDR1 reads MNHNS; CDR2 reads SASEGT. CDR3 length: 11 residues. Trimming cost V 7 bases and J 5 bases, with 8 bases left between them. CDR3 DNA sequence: TGTGCCAGCAATAAGCGAACTGAAGCTTTCTTT. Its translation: CASNKRTEAFF.

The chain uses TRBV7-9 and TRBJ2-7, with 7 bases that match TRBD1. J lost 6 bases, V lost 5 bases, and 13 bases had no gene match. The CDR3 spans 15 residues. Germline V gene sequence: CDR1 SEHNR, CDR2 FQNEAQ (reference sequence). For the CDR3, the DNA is TGTGCCAGCAGCCCAGTGTGGACAGGAGGTATCGAGCAGTACTTC. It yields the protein CASSPVWTGGIEQYF. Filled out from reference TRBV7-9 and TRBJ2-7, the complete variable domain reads DTGVSQNPRHKITKRGQNVTFRCDPISEHNRLYWYRQTLGQGPEFLTYFQNEAQLEKSRLLSDRFSAERPKGSFSTLEIQRTEQGDSAMYLCASSPVWTGGIEQYFGPGTRLTVT.

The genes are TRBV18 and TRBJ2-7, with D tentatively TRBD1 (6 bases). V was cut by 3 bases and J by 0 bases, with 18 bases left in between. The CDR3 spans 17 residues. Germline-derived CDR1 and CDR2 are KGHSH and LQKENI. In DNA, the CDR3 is TGTGCCAGCTCACCCCTTCCTCGACAGGCCAGCTCCTACGAGCAGTACTTC. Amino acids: CASSPLPRQASSYEQYF.

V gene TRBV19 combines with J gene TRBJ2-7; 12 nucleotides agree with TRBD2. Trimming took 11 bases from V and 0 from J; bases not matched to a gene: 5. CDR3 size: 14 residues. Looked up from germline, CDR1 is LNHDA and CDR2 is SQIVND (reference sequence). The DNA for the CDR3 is TGTGCCGGTTCTAGCGGGAGGGGCTCCTACGAGCAGTACTTC. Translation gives CAGSSGRGSYEQYF.

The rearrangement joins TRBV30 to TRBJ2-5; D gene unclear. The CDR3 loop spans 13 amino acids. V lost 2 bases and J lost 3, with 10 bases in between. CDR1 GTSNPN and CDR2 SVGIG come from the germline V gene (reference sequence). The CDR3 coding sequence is TGTGCCTGGAGTTTACAGTTTAAAGAGACCCAGTACTTC. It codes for CAWSLQFKETQYF.

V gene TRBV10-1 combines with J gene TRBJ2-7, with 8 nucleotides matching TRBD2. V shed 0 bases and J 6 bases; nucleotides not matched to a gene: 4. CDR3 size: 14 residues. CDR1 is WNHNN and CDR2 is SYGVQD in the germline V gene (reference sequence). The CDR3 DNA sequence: TGCGCCAGCAGTGAGTCTGGACTAGCACGCGAGCAGTACTTC. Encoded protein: CASSESGLAREQYF.

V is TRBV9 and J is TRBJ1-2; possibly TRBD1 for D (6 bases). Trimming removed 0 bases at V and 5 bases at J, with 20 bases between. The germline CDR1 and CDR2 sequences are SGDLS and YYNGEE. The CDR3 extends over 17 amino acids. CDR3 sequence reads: CASSVDSRQAAGYGYTF. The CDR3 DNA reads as TGTGCCAGCAGCGTAGATTCCCGACAGGCTGCAGGTTATGGCTACACCTTC.

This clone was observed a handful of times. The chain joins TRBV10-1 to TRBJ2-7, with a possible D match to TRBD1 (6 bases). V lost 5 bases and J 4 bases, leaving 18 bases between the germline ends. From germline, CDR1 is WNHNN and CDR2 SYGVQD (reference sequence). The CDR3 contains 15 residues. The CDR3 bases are TGCGCCAGCAGTCCTCGGCGGGCAGGGGTGTACGAGCAGTACTTC. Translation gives CASSPRRAGVYEQYF.

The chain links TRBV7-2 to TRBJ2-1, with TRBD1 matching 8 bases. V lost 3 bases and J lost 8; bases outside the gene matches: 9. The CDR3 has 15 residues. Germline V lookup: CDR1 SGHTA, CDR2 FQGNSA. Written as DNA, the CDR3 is TGTGCCAGCAGCTTCCGACAGGGGTTAAGGGATGAGCAGTTCTTC. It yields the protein CASSFRQGLRDEQFF.

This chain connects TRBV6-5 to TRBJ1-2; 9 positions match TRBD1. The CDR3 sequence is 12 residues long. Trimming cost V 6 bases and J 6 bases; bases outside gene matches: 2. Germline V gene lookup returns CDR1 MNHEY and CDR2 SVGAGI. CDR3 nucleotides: TGTGCCAGCAGCAGGGACAGGGATGGCTACACCTTC. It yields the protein CASSRDRDGYTF.

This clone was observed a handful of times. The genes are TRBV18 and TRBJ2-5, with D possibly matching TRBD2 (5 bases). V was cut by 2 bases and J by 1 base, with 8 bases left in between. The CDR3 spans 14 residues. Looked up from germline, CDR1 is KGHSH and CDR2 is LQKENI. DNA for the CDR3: TGTGCCAGCTCACCAGGAGGCGGCCAAGAGACCCAGTACTTC. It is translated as CASSPGGGQETQYF.

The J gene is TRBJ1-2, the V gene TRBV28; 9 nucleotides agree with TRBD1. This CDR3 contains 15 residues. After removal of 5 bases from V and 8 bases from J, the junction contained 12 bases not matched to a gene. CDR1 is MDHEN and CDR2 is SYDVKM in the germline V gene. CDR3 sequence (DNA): TGTGCCAGCAGTCCCCAGGAACAGGGGGCGGGGGGCTACACCTTC. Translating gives CASSPQEQGAGGYTF.

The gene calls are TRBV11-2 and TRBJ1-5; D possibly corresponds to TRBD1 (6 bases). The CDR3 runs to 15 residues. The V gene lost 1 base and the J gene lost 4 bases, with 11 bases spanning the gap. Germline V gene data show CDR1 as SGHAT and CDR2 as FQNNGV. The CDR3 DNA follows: TGTGCCAGCAGCTTAGGTGGGACACGGAATCAGCCCCAGCATTTT. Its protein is CASSLGGTRNQPQHF.